Presented here are 32 T cell receptor beta chains from one specimen sequenced in a study of blood T cell repertoires in COVID-19. TCRdb keeps only in-frame clones here, not all; method: immunoSEQ multiplex PCR. Found here are about 81,000 clones, 82% of them singletons; the top ten hold over 7%. The material sequenced was peripheral blood. All receptors derive from a human donor in a cohort sampled during active COVID-19.

This chain joins TRBV7-2 and TRBJ2-2; TRBD2 matches 7 bases. This CDR3 has 15 residues. CDR1 SGHTA and CDR2 FQGNSA come from the germline V gene. Unmatched junction bases numbered 7, after V lost 6 bases and J lost 3 bases. The chain's CDR3 is CASRSGGKDTGELFF. The CDR3 DNA reads as TGTGCCAGCAGATCCGGGGGGAAGGACACCGGGGAGCTGTTTTTT.

The chain combines TRBV9 with TRBJ2-3, with a possible D match to TRBD1 (6 bases). From germline, CDR1 is SGDLS and CDR2 YYNGEE. The CDR3 extends over 16 amino acids. V was shortened by 0 bases and J by 2 bases, with 13 bases between the two germline ends. In DNA form, the CDR3 reads TGTGCCAGCAGCGTAGCGGTGGGGGCTAACACAGATACGCAGTATTTT. This sequence encodes CASSVAVGANTDTQYF.

Sample share makes this clone medium-sized. V is TRBV5-1 and J is TRBJ1-1; TRBD1 might be the D (5 bases). Per germline, CDR1 SGHRS and CDR2 YFSETQ. CDR3 size: 14 residues. Trimming pared 5 bases from V and 4 bases from J, leaving 15 bases between. The CDR3 sequence: CASRPDAGGTEAFF. In nucleotides, the CDR3 is TGCGCCAGCAGGCCAGACGCGGGGGGCACTGAAGCTTTCTTT.

CDR3 loop: CASSRGAGPLYGYTF. CDR3 DNA: TGTGCCAGCAGTCGGGGGGCGGGCCCCCTCTATGGCTACACCTTC. The chain employs TRBV6-5 and TRBJ1-2, with D perhaps TRBD1 (6 bases). Trimming shortened V by 5 bases and J by 4 bases, and 17 bases separated the two germline ends. The germline V gene has CDR1 MNHEY and CDR2 SVGAGI. The CDR3 runs 15 residues.

The chain is built from TRBV5-1 and TRBJ1-6; no clear D. The V gene lost 0 bases and the J gene lost 4 bases, with 8 bases spanning the gap. Germline CDR1 reads SGHRS; CDR2 reads YFSETQ. The CDR3 consists of 15 residues. As DNA, the CDR3 is TGCGCCAGCAGCTTGGGTCCCGGGTATAATTCACCCCTCCACTTT. This codes for CASSLGPGYNSPLHF.

The rearrangement links TRBV15 to TRBJ2-5; D unresolved. The CDR3 is made up of 13 amino acids. V lost 1 base and J 5 bases, leaving 8 bases between the germline ends. In germline, CDR1 is LNHNV, CDR2 YYDKDF (reference sequence). The chain's CDR3 is CATSRGGAETQYF. The CDR3 nucleotides are TGTGCCACCAGCAGAGGTGGAGCGGAGACCCAGTACTTC.

The chain combines TRBV5-4 with TRBJ2-3; D remains ambiguous. V was clipped by 2 bases and J by 6 bases, with 10 bases between them. The CDR3 consists of 13 residues. Germline CDR1 SGHNT, CDR2 YYREEE (reference sequence). For the CDR3, the DNA is TGTGCCAGCAGCTTCCTCTCCTCCGATACGCAGTATTTT. Translating it yields CASSFLSSDTQYF. Full variable domain (outside the CDR3, taken from reference TRBV5-4 and TRBJ2-3): ETGVTQSPTHLIKTRGQQVTLRCSSQSGHNTVSWYQQALGQGPQFIFQYYREEENGRGNFPPRFSGLQFPNYSSELNVNALELDDSALYLCASSFLSSDTQYFGPGTRLTVL.

This sequence joins TRBV7-8 and TRBJ1-1; D not resolved. CDR1 is SGHVS and CDR2 is FQNEAQ in the germline V gene. V was shortened by 5 bases and J by 4 bases, with 17 bases between the two germline ends. The CDR3 contains 15 residues. The CDR3 loop reads CASSMDGVLSTEAFF. CDR3 sequence (DNA): TGTGCCAGCAGCATGGACGGGGTTTTGAGCACTGAAGCTTTCTTT. Complete variable domain (other parts from reference TRBV7-8 and TRBJ1-1): GAGVSQSPRYKVAKRGQDVALRCDPISGHVSLFWYQQALGQGPEFLTYFQNEAQLDKSGLPSDRFFAERPEGSVSTLKIQRTQQEDSAVYLCASSMDGVLSTEAFFGQGTRLTVV.

The V and J genes are TRBV10-3 and TRBJ2-7; a possible D gene is TRBD1 (5 bases). CDR3 length: 15 residues. Germline CDR1 and CDR2: ENHRY and SYGVKD. The V gene lost 6 bases and the J gene lost 3 bases, with 18 bases spanning the gap. The CDR3 spells CAISFSPGLNYEQYF. DNA of the CDR3: TGTGCCATCAGCTTCAGTCCAGGGCTAAACTACGAGCAGTACTTC.

The gene calls are TRBV11-2 and TRBJ1-1; a weak D match, TRBD1 (5 bases). In germline, CDR1 is SGHAT, CDR2 FQNNGV. The ends were cut back, 1 base at V and 0 bases at J, with 9 bases in the middle. The CDR3 loop spans 15 amino acids. In DNA, the CDR3 is TGTGCCAGCAGCTTAGTGGGACTTATGAACACTGAAGCTTTCTTT. This sequence encodes CASSLVGLMNTEAFF.

The chain recombines TRBV6-2 or TRBV6-3 with TRBJ2-3, with 7 positions matching TRBD2. Trimming cost V 5 bases and J 3 bases; bases outside gene matches: 8. CDR1 is MNHEY, CDR2 SVGEGT, per germline. The CDR3 is 15 amino acids. Here the CDR3 reads CASSDARGTTDTQYF. CDR3 DNA: TGTGCCAGCAGTGACGCGCGGGGGACTACAGATACGCAGTATTTT.

This chain connects TRBV7-2 to TRBJ1-2; no definite D call. Trimming pared 1 base from V and 2 bases from J, leaving 5 bases between. There are 13 residues in the CDR3. CDR1 and CDR2 (germline): SGHTA, FQGNSA. The DNA of the CDR3 is TGTGCCAGCAGCTTAGAGAGGAACTATGGCTACACCTTC. This encodes CASSLERNYGYTF.

V and J are TRBV3-1 (or the pseudogene TRBV3-2) and TRBJ1-1, with D perhaps TRBD1 (6 bases). The germline V gene has CDR1 LGHDT and CDR2 YNNKEL (reference sequence). V lost 8 bases and J lost 5, with 18 bases in between. The CDR3 spans 14 residues. CDR3 in amino acids: CASGGSLVGTEAFF. The CDR3 DNA follows: TGTGCCAGCGGGGGCAGCCTCGTGGGGACTGAAGCTTTCTTT.

About this clone itself: The sample contains more than one DNA sequence encoding this CDR3. The V and J genes are TRBV5-1 and TRBJ1-4; tentative D call: TRBD1 (5 bases). This CDR3 region has 14 residues. Trimming left V 0 bases short and J 8 bases short, with 11 bases between. From germline, CDR1 is SGHRS and CDR2 YFSETQ. CDR3 coding DNA: TGCGCCAGCAGCTTGGGGCAGGGTGGCGAAAAACTGTTTTTT. It yields the protein CASSLGQGGEKLFF.

This chain joins TRBV7-3 and TRBJ2-6, with D possibly matching TRBD1 (6 bases). The CDR3 is 18 residues long. The V end was cut by 8 bases, the J end by 0 bases, with 20 bases between. The germline CDR1 and CDR2 sequences are SGHTA and FQGTGA. The CDR3 DNA reads TGTGCCAGCGGGTTAGGGCTGGTGGACAGCTCTGGGGCCAACGTCCTGACTTTC. Its translation: CASGLGLVDSSGANVLTF. The full variable domain, rest sourced from reference TRBV7-3 and TRBJ2-6, is GAGVSQTPSNKVTEKGKYVELRCDPISGHTALYWYRQSLGQGPEFLIYFQGTGAADDSGLPNDRFFAVRPEGSVSTLKIQRTERGDSAVYLCASGLGLVDSSGANVLTFGAGSRLTVL.

This clone turned up a few times. The chain combines TRBV20-1 with TRBJ2-5; 11 nucleotides align to TRBD2. The CDR3 covers 14 residues. Germline V gene lookup returns CDR1 DFQATT and CDR2 SNEGSKA (reference sequence). The J segment lost 5 bases and the V segment lost 3 bases, leaving 5 bases of the junction unmatched. CDR3 DNA sequence: TGCAGTGCTAGTGAATCTAGCGGGGGGGAGACCCAGTACTTC. It translates to CSASESSGGETQYF.

The chain joins TRBV21-1 to TRBJ2-4; TRBD2 is the table's D call and was not checked against the DNA. TRBV21-1 is reported as a pseudogene. There are 18 residues in the CDR3. This CDR3 is CASSNLLSGVDGKNIQYF. The CDR3 nucleotides read TGTGCCAGCAGCAACCTCCTTAGCGGGGTGGACGGCAAAAACATTCAGTACTTC.

The chain couples TRBV7-2 to TRBJ1-2, with TRBD1 identical over 7 bases. Germline V CDR1 and CDR2: SGHTA, FQGNSA. Trimming removed 5 bases from V and 3 bases from J; junction bases left unmatched: 15. This CDR3 has 17 amino acids. Here the CDR3 reads CASSPGQRGYIDYGYTF. CDR3 in DNA: TGTGCCAGCAGCCCGGGACAGAGGGGCTATATAGACTATGGCTACACCTTC.

The V gene is TRBV5-4, the J gene TRBJ2-7; 8 nucleotides line up with TRBD2. CDR1 is SGHNT, CDR2 YYREEE, per germline (reference sequence). The CDR3 has 15 amino acids. The V segment lost 1 base and the J segment 2 bases; nucleotides outside the gene matches: 5. The CDR3 nucleotides are TGTGCCAGCAGCTTGAGTAGCGGGGTCACCTACGAGCAGTACTTC. It translates to CASSLSSGVTYEQYF.

The CDR3 DNA is TGTGCCAGCAGCTTAGTGGGACAGGGGTACACCGGGGAGCTGTTTTTT. Protein sequence: CASSLVGQGYTGELFF. The chain couples TRBV11-3 to TRBJ2-2; 10 nucleotides align to TRBD1. The V segment lost 1 base and the J segment 3 bases; nucleotides outside the gene matches: 2. The CDR3 spans 16 residues. Germline V lookup: CDR1 SGHNT, CDR2 YENEEA.

This chain connects TRBV29-1 to TRBJ1-1; D uncertain. V was clipped by 0 bases and J by 1 base, with 12 bases between them. Germline assignment: CDR1 SQVTM and CDR2 ANQGSEA. The CDR3 length is 15 residues. CDR3 sequence reads: CSVEEPPGGNTEAFF. The CDR3 DNA reads TGCAGCGTTGAAGAACCTCCAGGAGGGAACACTGAAGCTTTCTTT.

The chain links TRBV7-9 to TRBJ2-7; maybe TRBD1 (5 bases). V lost 1 base, J lost 0 bases, and 13 bases lay in between. Germline V gene data show CDR1 as SEHNR and CDR2 as FQNEAQ (reference sequence). The CDR3 loop spans 16 amino acids. The CDR3: CASSLEGSHLSYEQYF. The DNA of the CDR3 is TGTGCCAGCAGCTTAGAGGGGTCCCACCTCTCCTACGAGCAGTACTTC.

This rearrangement joins TRBV19 to TRBJ2-1; TRBD2 agrees at 8 bases. The CDR3 totals 16 residues. With V trimmed by 5 bases and J by 2 bases, 8 bases remained unmatched. Germline loops: CDR1 LNHDA, CDR2 SQIVND (reference sequence). CDR3 sequence: CASSQQAGVAYNEQFF. In DNA, the CDR3 is TGTGCCAGTAGTCAGCAAGCGGGGGTCGCCTACAATGAGCAGTTCTTC.

The chain links TRBV6-5 to TRBJ1-5; D is perhaps TRBD1 (5 bases). CDR1 and CDR2 (germline): MNHEY, SVGAGI. V shed 8 bases and J shed 6 bases, with 14 bases lying between them. The CDR3 consists of 13 residues. The CDR3 bases are TGTGCCAGCGGTCCCTCAGGGATTCAGCCCCAGCATTTT. It encodes CASGPSGIQPQHF.

This clone was found a few times. The rearrangement uses TRBV9 and TRBJ1-6; maybe TRBD1 (5 bases). Trimming pared 2 bases from V and 8 bases from J, leaving 17 bases between. CDR1 and CDR2 (germline): SGDLS, YYNGEE. The CDR3 covers 16 residues. The CDR3 DNA sequence: TGTGCCAGCAGCGTTTTTGGGGGGGACGGGGATTCACCCCTCCACTTT. This gives the protein CASSVFGGDGDSPLHF. The full variable domain, completed using reference TRBV9 and TRBJ1-6, is DSGVTQTPKHLITATGQRVTLRCSPRSGDLSVYWYQQSLDQGLQFLIQYYNGEERAKGNILERFSAQQFPDLHSELNLSSLELGDSALYFCASSVFGGDGDSPLHFGNGTRLTVT.

This chain links TRBV11-2 with TRBJ1-1; 7 nucleotides agree with TRBD1. Germline CDR1 reads SGHAT; CDR2 reads FQNNGV. The CDR3 runs to 15 residues. J gave up 0 bases and V 5 bases, and 6 bases lay outside the gene matches. CDR3 residues: CASSLEGTVNTEAFF. For the CDR3, the DNA is TGTGCCAGCAGCCTGGAAGGGACAGTGAACACTGAAGCTTTCTTT.

V and J are TRBV7-9 and TRBJ1-5; a weak D match, TRBD1 (5 bases). Germline CDR1 is SEHNR and CDR2 is FQNEAQ (reference sequence). CDR3 length equals 15 residues. Trimming shortened V by 2 bases and J by 7 bases, and 15 bases separated the two germline ends. CDR3 sequence reads: CASSLSSQGGQPQHF. The CDR3 nucleotides are TGTGCCAGCAGCTTAAGCTCCCAGGGTGGGCAGCCCCAGCATTTT.

In its sample, this clone was seen a few times. The J gene is TRBJ1-2, the V gene TRBV29-1; TRBD1 matches 9 bases. V was clipped by 3 bases and J by 7 bases; unmatched bases: 6. The germline gives CDR1 SQVTM, CDR2 ANQGSEA. The CDR3 length is 13 residues. CDR3 protein: CSVDPQGAGGYTF. The CDR3 nucleotides read TGCAGCGTTGACCCACAGGGGGCGGGTGGCTACACCTTC.

This clone was detected once. The chain carries TRBV3-1 (or the pseudogene TRBV3-2) and TRBJ2-2, with TRBD2 matching 8 bases. The CDR3 has 16 residues. V lost 2 bases and J lost 7; bases outside the gene matches: 9. Germline assignment: CDR1 LGHDT and CDR2 YNNKEL (reference sequence). CDR3 DNA: TGTGCCAGCAGCCAAAGGAGCGGGGGCACGGGCGGGGAGCTGTTTTTT. Translated, it gives CASSQRSGGTGGELFF.

The chain links TRBV10-1 to TRBJ2-5; 13 bases are a match to TRBD2. The CDR3 is 16 amino acids. Germline V gene lookup returns CDR1 WNHNN and CDR2 SYGVQD (reference sequence). V trimming: 6 bases; J trimming: 0 bases; junction bases outside the gene matches: 4. As DNA, the CDR3 is TGCGCCAGCAGCGAAGGACTAGCGGGGGACCAAGAGACCCAGTACTTC. Translation: CASSEGLAGDQETQYF.

In its sample, this clone was seen a few times. The chain employs TRBV6-6 and TRBJ1-1, with D uncertain. This CDR3 contains 13 residues. V dropped 1 base and J dropped 2 bases, with 5 bases sitting between them. In germline, CDR1 is MNHNY, CDR2 SVGAGI (reference sequence). CDR3: CASSYLRNTEAFF. CDR3 DNA: TGTGCCAGCAGTTACTTGAGAAACACTGAAGCTTTCTTT.

The chain joins TRBV2 to TRBJ2-1; 7 nucleotides agree with TRBD2. The germline V gene has CDR1 SNHLY and CDR2 FYNNEI. This CDR3 has 14 amino acids. V dropped 9 bases and J dropped 2; count of bases not matched to a gene: 7. The DNA for the CDR3 is TGTGCCAGTACCTCGGGGGGTACCTACAATGAGCAGTTCTTC. Translated: CASTSGGTYNEQFF.